Presented here are 30 T cell receptor beta chains from one specimen sequenced in a study of blood T cell repertoires in COVID-19. Clones were read by immunoSEQ multiplex PCR, and TCRdb kept only the in-frame ones, dropping some. The profile shows about 63,000 clones, approximately 80% of them singletons. Sequencing input: peripheral blood. The receptors were sampled from a woman older than 75 with acute or convalescent COVID-19.

A few counts support this clone. The chain combines TRBV5-1 with TRBJ2-1, with a possible D match to TRBD1 (5 bases). The V gene's germline CDR1 is SGHRS and CDR2 YFSETQ. The ends were cut back, 4 bases at V and 8 bases at J, with 7 bases in the middle. The CDR3 runs to 11 residues. The DNA for the CDR3 is TGCGCCAGCAGCGGGGCGTATGAGCAGTTCTTC. Protein product: CASSGAYEQFF.

The V gene is TRBV9, the J gene TRBJ2-2, with 7 bases that match TRBD1. V lost 3 bases, J lost 7 bases, and 9 bases stayed unmatched. The germline V gene has CDR1 SGDLS and CDR2 YYNGEE. This CDR3 has 15 amino acids. This CDR3 is CASSGGSGGRGELFF. As DNA, the CDR3 is TGTGCCAGCAGCGGGGGCTCAGGGGGACGCGGGGAGCTGTTTTTT.

The chain recombines TRBV29-1 with TRBJ2-1; TRBD2 agrees at 12 bases. Germline CDR1 and CDR2: SQVTM and ANQGSEA. The length of the CDR3 is 14 residues. V shed 5 bases and J 9 bases; nucleotides not matched to a gene: 8. The CDR3 coding sequence is TGCAGCGTTAACCCAGGACTAGCGGGATCTGAGCAGTTCTTC. Its protein is CSVNPGLAGSEQFF.

The rearrangement uses TRBV7-2 and TRBJ1-2, with D tentatively TRBD1 (6 bases). Germline CDR1 and CDR2: SGHTA and FQGNSA. The length of the CDR3 is 13 residues. V was pared by 5 bases and J by 2 bases, with 9 bases between. The CDR3 loop is CASSTDRNYGYTF. Written as DNA, the CDR3 is TGTGCCAGCAGCACGGACAGAAACTATGGCTACACCTTC.

The V call is TRBV7-9, the J call TRBJ2-7; the match to TRBD1 covers 9 bases. J was trimmed by 4 bases and V by 5 bases; bases with no gene match: 15. From germline, CDR1 is SEHNR and CDR2 FQNEAQ (reference sequence). This CDR3 region has 17 residues. CDR3 in amino acids: CASSQPRQGGLFYEQYF. Written as DNA, the CDR3 is TGTGCCAGCAGCCAACCACGACAGGGGGGACTTTTTTACGAGCAGTACTTC.

The chain couples TRBV18 to TRBJ2-1; TRBD2 agrees at 9 bases. Per the germline V gene, CDR1 is KGHSH and CDR2 is LQKENI. The CDR3 consists of 16 residues. Unmatched junction bases numbered 7, after V lost 3 bases and J lost 4 bases. This CDR3 is CASSPRLADIYNEQFF. The CDR3 DNA sequence: TGTGCCAGCTCACCGAGACTAGCGGACATTTACAATGAGCAGTTCTTC.

The gene calls are TRBV5-6 and TRBJ1-3; D not resolved. Trimming pared 4 bases from V and 4 bases from J, leaving 6 bases between. CDR1 SGHDT and CDR2 YYEEEE come from the germline V gene. The CDR3 spans 12 residues. Here the CDR3 reads CASSVQGNTIYF. The DNA for the CDR3 is TGTGCCAGCAGCGTACAGGGAAACACCATATATTTT.

The gene calls are TRBV20-1 and TRBJ1-6; no clear D gene. Germline values: CDR1 DFQATT, CDR2 SNEGSKA (reference sequence). The CDR3 extends over 13 amino acids. With 3 bases removed from V and 6 bases from J, the gap between germline ends came to 9 bases. CDR3 sequence reads: CSASTETNSPLHF. CDR3 DNA sequence: TGCAGTGCTAGTACAGAAACTAATTCACCCCTCCACTTT.

The chain uses TRBV7-3 and TRBJ1-1; D is possibly TRBD1 (5 bases). The CDR3 has 13 residues. Per germline, CDR1 SGHTA and CDR2 FQGTGA. V shed 10 bases and J shed 1 base, with 13 bases lying between them. CDR3 sequence: CATGVRENTEAFF. In DNA, the CDR3 is TGTGCCACGGGGGTGCGGGAGAACACTGAAGCTTTCTTT.

This clone was detected ten times or more. This sequence joins TRBV7-9 and TRBJ1-6; tentative D call: TRBD1 (6 bases). The CDR3 spans 15 residues. The germline CDR1 and CDR2 sequences are SEHNR and FQNEAQ (reference sequence). With 1 base removed from V and 6 bases from J, the gap between germline ends came to 10 bases. CDR3 nucleotides: TGTGCCAGCAGCTTAGGCAGGGGACGTAATTCACCCCTCCACTTT. Translated, it gives CASSLGRGRNSPLHF.

This chain connects TRBV5-1 to TRBJ2-5; TRBD1 aligns across 7 bases. V was pared by 5 bases and J by 0 bases, with 10 bases of the junction left unmatched. The germline V gene encodes CDR1 SGHRS and CDR2 YFSETQ. The CDR3 spans 16 residues. This CDR3 reads CASSFGDRAYQETQYF. CDR3 sequence (DNA): TGCGCCAGCAGTTTTGGTGACAGGGCGTACCAAGAGACCCAGTACTTC.

The rearrangement uses TRBV6-2 or TRBV6-3 and TRBJ2-7, with 10 bases identical to TRBD1. V gave up 0 bases and J gave up 5 bases; unmatched junction bases: 4. Germline CDR1 and CDR2: MNHEY and SVGEGT. The CDR3 is 15 amino acids. Written as DNA, the CDR3 is TGTGCCAGCAGTTACTCGACAGGGGGCTACGACGAGCAGTACTTC. This encodes CASSYSTGGYDEQYF.

This clone was counted a few times. CDR3 nucleotide sequence: TGTGCCAGCAGCCCAGGCGACTACGAGCAGTACTTC. Amino acids: CASSPGDYEQYF. This chain connects TRBV6-6 to TRBJ2-7, with D unresolved. The V and J ends lost 6 bases and 3 bases respectively, with 9 bases between them. Germline V gene data show CDR1 as MNHNY and CDR2 as SVGAGI (reference sequence). The CDR3 is made up of 12 amino acids.

V gene TRBV7-2 combines with J gene TRBJ2-3; TRBD2 matches at 12 bases. CDR3 length equals 15 residues. V gave up 2 bases and J gave up 6 bases; unmatched junction bases: 3. CDR1 SGHTA and CDR2 FQGNSA come from the germline V gene. CDR3 in amino acids: CASSLTSGRMDTQYF. The CDR3 DNA is TGTGCCAGCAGCTTAACTAGCGGGAGGATGGATACGCAGTATTTT.

This chain connects TRBV7-3 to TRBJ2-7; 13 bases align to TRBD2. This CDR3 has 15 residues. V gave up 0 bases and J gave up 6 bases; unmatched junction bases: 2. CDR1 SGHTA and CDR2 FQGTGA come from the germline V gene. CDR3 sequence reads: CASSLTTSGRFEQYF. In nucleotides, the CDR3 is TGTGCCAGCAGCTTAACGACTAGCGGGAGGTTCGAGCAGTACTTC.

The V and J genes are TRBV14 and TRBJ1-4, with D perhaps matching TRBD1 (6 bases). The CDR3 totals 15 residues. The germline V gene has CDR1 SGHDN and CDR2 FVKESK. Trimming shortened V by 1 base and J by 1 base, and 7 bases separated the two germline ends. The CDR3 DNA is TGTGCCAGCAGCCAAGTCAGGGGAACTAATGAAAAACTGTTTTTT. Translated: CASSQVRGTNEKLFF.

In its sample, this clone was seen a few times. This chain links TRBV6-6 with TRBJ1-4, with D perhaps matching TRBD1 (6 bases). Germline V CDR1 and CDR2: MNHNY, SVGAGI (reference sequence). The CDR3 is 14 residues long. V shed 4 bases and J shed 7 bases, with 13 bases lying between them. The CDR3 DNA follows: TGTGCCAGCAGTTCAGGGACATTGTTTGAAAAACTGTTTTTT. Its protein is CASSSGTLFEKLFF.

The genes are TRBV30 and TRBJ1-6; maybe TRBD1 (6 bases). In germline, CDR1 is GTSNPN, CDR2 SVGIG (reference sequence). The CDR3 covers 13 residues. The V end was cut by 4 bases, the J end by 10 bases, with 14 bases between. This CDR3 reads CAWNPQGRSPLHF. DNA of the CDR3: TGTGCCTGGAACCCACAGGGCCGCTCACCCCTCCACTTT.

This chain links TRBV27 with TRBJ2-1; TRBD2 matches 11 bases. The junction had 2 bases not matched to a gene; V was cut back by 6 bases and J by 1 base. This CDR3 is built from 15 residues. CDR1 and CDR2 (germline): MNHEY, SMNVEV (reference sequence). The CDR3 nucleotides are TGTGCCAGCAGGGGACTAGCGGTTTCCTACAATGAGCAGTTCTTC. This gives the protein CASRGLAVSYNEQFF.

The rearrangement joins TRBV27 to TRBJ2-1, with 7 bases lining up with TRBD2. J gave up 12 bases and V 8 bases, and 19 bases lay outside the gene matches. The length of the CDR3 is 15 residues. Looked up from germline, CDR1 is MNHEY and CDR2 is SMNVEV (reference sequence). CDR3 sequence: CASRRGTQLLSGQFF. The DNA for the CDR3 is TGTGCCAGCCGGCGGGGGACGCAGCTCCTCTCGGGGCAGTTCTTC.

V is TRBV30 and J is TRBJ1-2, with 8 bases identical to TRBD1. Per germline, CDR1 GTSNPN and CDR2 SVGIG (reference sequence). The CDR3 is made up of 15 amino acids. The V segment lost 0 bases and the J segment 3 bases; nucleotides outside the gene matches: 6. CDR3 bases: TGTGCCTGGAGTGTAGGACAGGGAGAGTACTATGGCTACACCTTC. Translating it yields CAWSVGQGEYYGYTF.

The chain carries TRBV3-1 (or the pseudogene TRBV3-2) and TRBJ1-1; D not resolved. V was pared by 0 bases and J by 4 bases, with 12 bases between. Germline lookup yields CDR1 LGHDT and CDR2 YNNKEL (reference sequence). The CDR3 length is 15 residues. The CDR3 spells CASSQDGVVGTEAFF. Here the CDR3 DNA reads TGTGCCAGCAGCCAAGACGGGGTGGTGGGCACTGAAGCTTTCTTT.

The chain employs TRBV11-2 and TRBJ1-6; 7 bases agree with TRBD1. This CDR3 has 14 amino acids. V gave up 5 bases and J gave up 7 bases; unmatched junction bases: 5. Germline CDR1 reads SGHAT; CDR2 reads FQNNGV. For the CDR3, the DNA is TGTGCCAGCAGCCAGGGACAGAGAAATTCACCCCTCCACTTT. Its protein is CASSQGQRNSPLHF. Complete variable domain (other parts from reference TRBV11-2 and TRBJ1-6): EAGVAQSPRYKIIEKRQSVAFWCNPISGHATLYWYQQILGQGPKLLIQFQNNGVVDDSQLPKDRFSAERLKGVDSTLKIQPAKLEDSAVYLCASSQGQRNSPLHFGNGTRLTVT.

The count of this clone is one. The J gene is TRBJ2-1, the V gene TRBV7-6, with TRBD1 matching over 12 bases. The germline gives CDR1 SGHVS, CDR2 FNYEAQ. The V and J ends lost 5 bases and 10 bases, in that order; junction bases with no gene match: 21. This CDR3 is 19 amino acids long. The CDR3 sequence is CASSRRGTGGASPPGEQFF. Here the CDR3 DNA reads TGTGCCAGCAGCCGCCGGGGGACAGGGGGCGCATCCCCCCCAGGGGAGCAGTTCTTC.

The chain couples TRBV18 to TRBJ2-1; TRBD2 aligns across 12 bases. Per germline, CDR1 KGHSH and CDR2 LQKENI. J lost 7 bases, V lost 1 base, and 2 bases had no gene match. There are 15 residues in the CDR3. CDR3 residues: CASSPQGLAGNEQFF. Written as DNA, the CDR3 is TGTGCCAGCTCACCACAGGGACTAGCGGGTAATGAGCAGTTCTTC.

In this sample, this clone turned up a few times. CDR3 sequence reads: CASSQAGGTSYNEQFF. DNA for the CDR3: TGTGCCAGTAGTCAGGCGGGAGGCACCTCCTACAATGAGCAGTTCTTC. The chain carries TRBV19 and TRBJ2-1; 8 bases align to TRBD2. V lost 5 bases to trimming and J lost 0 bases; unmatched junction nucleotides: 6. The CDR3 spans 16 residues. The germline gives CDR1 LNHDA, CDR2 SQIVND (reference sequence).

The table lists this clone with a few counts. The V and J genes are TRBV18 and TRBJ2-1; 11 bases are a match to TRBD2. This CDR3 region has 17 residues. Germline V CDR1 and CDR2: KGHSH, LQKENI. J gave up 10 bases and V 3 bases, and 14 bases lay outside the gene matches. As DNA, the CDR3 is TGTGCCAGCTCACCTCACTCAACTAGCGGGAGCGAAGCGGAGCAGTTCTTC. It is translated as CASSPHSTSGSEAEQFF.

In this sample, this clone turned up once. V is TRBV30 and J is TRBJ2-1, with D possibly matching TRBD2 (6 bases). Germline CDR1 GTSNPN, CDR2 SVGIG (reference sequence). The CDR3 loop spans 14 amino acids. Trimming took 0 bases from V and 7 from J, leaving 13 bases between them. The CDR3 DNA reads as TGTGCCTGGAGTGTAAACCGGGGGACGAATGAGCAGTTCTTC. Translated, it gives CAWSVNRGTNEQFF.

The gene calls are TRBV18 and TRBJ1-1; weak D call: TRBD1 (5 bases). Germline loops: CDR1 KGHSH, CDR2 LQKENI. Between the trimmed V and J ends, which lost 4 bases and 1 base, there was a span of 7 bases. CDR3 length: 13 amino acids. The CDR3 DNA reads as TGTGCCAGCTCACTAGACAGGAACACTGAAGCTTTCTTT. Translation gives CASSLDRNTEAFF.

This CDR3 reads CASSQGGLGTNEKLFF. DNA for the CDR3: TGTGCCAGCAGCCAAGGGGGGCTGGGGACTAATGAAAAACTGTTTTTT. This chain joins TRBV3-1 (or the pseudogene TRBV3-2) and TRBJ1-4; a possible D gene is TRBD1 (6 bases). The CDR3 contains 16 residues. V was pared by 1 base and J by 2 bases, with 11 bases between. The germline V gene encodes CDR1 LGHDT and CDR2 YNNKEL (reference sequence).